This TCR beta chain is from a study of cytomegalovirus exposure and HLA in healthy donors. Study-wide background: Earlier findings included 117 million unique TCR beta sequences obtained from 150 million to 200 million T cells.

The germline V gene has CDR1 SGDLS and CDR2 YYNGEE. Trimming pared 4 bases from V and 4 bases from J, leaving 8 bases between. The CDR3 runs 13 residues. Study-wide findings and caveats: Later analysis showed most CMV-associated TCR beta chains appearing HLA-restricted. Investigators reported 150 to 200 TCR beta chains as tied to cytomegalovirus. According to reports, the classifier identified cytomegalovirus status with high specificity and sensitivity.

The sample holds one count of this clone. Its specificity is unknown. PCR used 60 Vbeta primers and 13 Jbeta primers. Some clones are missing from TCRdb's copy, which holds only in-frame ones; the method was immunoSEQ multiplex PCR. The table records approximately 79,000 clones, around 81% of them present only once. The genes are TRBV9 and TRBJ1-4; a weak D match, TRBD1 (6 bases). The sequenced material came from PBMCs. The source is a male donor in good health and CMV-seropositive. DNA of the CDR3: TGTGCCAGCAGCAGGGGGATTAATGAAAAACTGTTTTTT. Residues: CASSRGINEKLFF.